The 8 T cell receptor beta chains listed next were all sequenced from one sample in a study of cytomegalovirus exposure and HLA in healthy donors. Generated by immunoSEQ multiplex PCR, the TCRdb table keeps only in-frame clones and is missing some. The table records some 69,000 clones, roughly 95% of them present only once. Sequences were obtained from PBMCs. The receptors were sampled from a woman aged 18-35 years in good health and CMV-seropositive.

The rearrangement joins TRBV20-1 to TRBJ2-1; TRBD2 might be the D (5 bases). V was cut by 3 bases and J by 9 bases, with 9 bases left in between. The CDR3 runs 11 residues. CDR1 and CDR2 (germline): DFQATT, SNEGSKA (reference sequence). This CDR3 reads CSARGVGEQFF. CDR3 coding DNA: TGCAGTGCTAGGGGAGTAGGTGAGCAGTTCTTC.

The chain is built from TRBV5-1 and TRBJ2-1; D unclear. Germline-derived CDR1 and CDR2 are SGHRS and YFSETQ. Trimming stripped 1 base from V and 7 bases from J, with 15 bases between. CDR3 length: 15 amino acids. The DNA of the CDR3 is TGCGCCAGCAGCTTGTCCGGTAGCTCTGGAAATGAGCAGTTCTTC. It yields the protein CASSLSGSSGNEQFF.

The V gene is TRBV6-6, the J gene TRBJ2-7; 8 bases are a match to TRBD2. V shed 6 bases and J 4 bases; nucleotides not matched to a gene: 8. Germline assignment: CDR1 MNHNY and CDR2 SVGAGI (reference sequence). The CDR3 runs to 14 residues. The CDR3 region has the DNA TGTGCCAGCAGGAAAGCGGGAGTGCTTTACGAGCAGTACTTC. The encoded protein is CASRKAGVLYEQYF.

The chain carries TRBV12-5 and TRBJ2-7, with 11 bases matching TRBD2. The CDR3 is 16 residues long. Germline lookup yields CDR1 LGHNT and CDR2 FRNRAP. The J segment lost 3 bases and the V segment lost 6 bases, leaving 10 bases of the junction unmatched. The CDR3 loop is CASGNAALAGDYEQYF. DNA of the CDR3: TGTGCTAGTGGCAACGCCGCACTAGCGGGAGACTACGAGCAGTACTTC.

The gene calls are TRBV28 and TRBJ2-3; D gene unclear. The length of the CDR3 is 17 residues. Trimming left V 6 bases short and J 1 base short, with 20 bases between. Germline V gene data show CDR1 as MDHEN and CDR2 as SYDVKM. CDR3 residues: CASRSQSLWLRTDTQYF. CDR3 nucleotide sequence: TGTGCCAGCAGGTCGCAGTCTCTCTGGCTGCGCACAGATACGCAGTATTTT.

The chain combines TRBV5-6 with TRBJ2-1, with D tentatively TRBD2 (6 bases). There are 15 residues in the CDR3. V was trimmed by 0 bases and J by 3 bases, leaving 10 bases between them. Germline V gene sequence: CDR1 SGHDT, CDR2 YYEEEE. As DNA, the CDR3 is TGTGCCAGCAGCTTGGGCCTAGCGAACTACAATGAGCAGTTCTTC. It yields the protein CASSLGLANYNEQFF.

The chain combines TRBV28 with TRBJ2-3; TRBD2 agrees at 7 bases. The CDR3 contains 16 residues. Germline V gene data show CDR1 as MDHEN and CDR2 as SYDVKM. J was trimmed by 3 bases and V by 4 bases; bases with no gene match: 10. The CDR3 region is CASSSPGRESTDTQYF. The CDR3, as DNA: TGTGCCAGCAGTTCCCCCGGGCGGGAGTCAACAGATACGCAGTATTTT. Full variable domain (outside the CDR3, taken from reference TRBV28 and TRBJ2-3): DVKVTQSSRYLVKRTGEKVFLECVQDMDHENMFWYRQDPGLGLRLIYFSYDVKMKEKGDIPEGYSVSREKKERFSLILESASTNQTSMYLCASSSPGRESTDTQYFGPGTRLTVL.

V gene TRBV7-9 combines with J gene TRBJ2-7; D might be TRBD2 (6 bases). This CDR3 is built from 15 residues. Germline CDR1 and CDR2: SEHNR and FQNEAQ (reference sequence). Trimming cost V 6 bases and J 3 bases, with 18 bases left between them. This chain's CDR3 is CASSPFGRGSYEQYF. As DNA, the CDR3 is TGTGCCAGCAGTCCTTTCGGCCGGGGGAGCTACGAGCAGTACTTC. Using reference TRBV7-9 and TRBJ2-7 for the parts outside the CDR3, the full variable domain is DTGVSQNPRHKITKRGQNVTFRCDPISEHNRLYWYRQTLGQGPEFLTYFQNEAQLEKSRLLSDRFSAERPKGSFSTLEIQRTEQGDSAMYLCASSPFGRGSYEQYFGPGTRLTVT.